This entry features one T cell receptor (beta chain) sequence. TCRdb's table, derived via immunoSEQ multiplex PCR, lists solely in-frame clones and lacks some. The sample has 350,000 to 400,000 clones, around 88% seen once. The record originates from a study of blood T cell repertoires in COVID-19. The CDR3 totals 15 residues. Sequenced material: peripheral blood. The clonotype comes from an older woman with COVID-19, enrolled during active disease. V is TRBV21-1 and J is TRBJ2-2; the tabulated D call, TRBD1, remains unverified against the DNA. TRBV21-1 is reported as a pseudogene. The CDR3 sequence is CASSKAPANTGELFF. The DNA of the CDR3 is TGTGCCAGCAGCAAAGCCCCAGCGAACACCGGGGAGCTGTTTTTT.